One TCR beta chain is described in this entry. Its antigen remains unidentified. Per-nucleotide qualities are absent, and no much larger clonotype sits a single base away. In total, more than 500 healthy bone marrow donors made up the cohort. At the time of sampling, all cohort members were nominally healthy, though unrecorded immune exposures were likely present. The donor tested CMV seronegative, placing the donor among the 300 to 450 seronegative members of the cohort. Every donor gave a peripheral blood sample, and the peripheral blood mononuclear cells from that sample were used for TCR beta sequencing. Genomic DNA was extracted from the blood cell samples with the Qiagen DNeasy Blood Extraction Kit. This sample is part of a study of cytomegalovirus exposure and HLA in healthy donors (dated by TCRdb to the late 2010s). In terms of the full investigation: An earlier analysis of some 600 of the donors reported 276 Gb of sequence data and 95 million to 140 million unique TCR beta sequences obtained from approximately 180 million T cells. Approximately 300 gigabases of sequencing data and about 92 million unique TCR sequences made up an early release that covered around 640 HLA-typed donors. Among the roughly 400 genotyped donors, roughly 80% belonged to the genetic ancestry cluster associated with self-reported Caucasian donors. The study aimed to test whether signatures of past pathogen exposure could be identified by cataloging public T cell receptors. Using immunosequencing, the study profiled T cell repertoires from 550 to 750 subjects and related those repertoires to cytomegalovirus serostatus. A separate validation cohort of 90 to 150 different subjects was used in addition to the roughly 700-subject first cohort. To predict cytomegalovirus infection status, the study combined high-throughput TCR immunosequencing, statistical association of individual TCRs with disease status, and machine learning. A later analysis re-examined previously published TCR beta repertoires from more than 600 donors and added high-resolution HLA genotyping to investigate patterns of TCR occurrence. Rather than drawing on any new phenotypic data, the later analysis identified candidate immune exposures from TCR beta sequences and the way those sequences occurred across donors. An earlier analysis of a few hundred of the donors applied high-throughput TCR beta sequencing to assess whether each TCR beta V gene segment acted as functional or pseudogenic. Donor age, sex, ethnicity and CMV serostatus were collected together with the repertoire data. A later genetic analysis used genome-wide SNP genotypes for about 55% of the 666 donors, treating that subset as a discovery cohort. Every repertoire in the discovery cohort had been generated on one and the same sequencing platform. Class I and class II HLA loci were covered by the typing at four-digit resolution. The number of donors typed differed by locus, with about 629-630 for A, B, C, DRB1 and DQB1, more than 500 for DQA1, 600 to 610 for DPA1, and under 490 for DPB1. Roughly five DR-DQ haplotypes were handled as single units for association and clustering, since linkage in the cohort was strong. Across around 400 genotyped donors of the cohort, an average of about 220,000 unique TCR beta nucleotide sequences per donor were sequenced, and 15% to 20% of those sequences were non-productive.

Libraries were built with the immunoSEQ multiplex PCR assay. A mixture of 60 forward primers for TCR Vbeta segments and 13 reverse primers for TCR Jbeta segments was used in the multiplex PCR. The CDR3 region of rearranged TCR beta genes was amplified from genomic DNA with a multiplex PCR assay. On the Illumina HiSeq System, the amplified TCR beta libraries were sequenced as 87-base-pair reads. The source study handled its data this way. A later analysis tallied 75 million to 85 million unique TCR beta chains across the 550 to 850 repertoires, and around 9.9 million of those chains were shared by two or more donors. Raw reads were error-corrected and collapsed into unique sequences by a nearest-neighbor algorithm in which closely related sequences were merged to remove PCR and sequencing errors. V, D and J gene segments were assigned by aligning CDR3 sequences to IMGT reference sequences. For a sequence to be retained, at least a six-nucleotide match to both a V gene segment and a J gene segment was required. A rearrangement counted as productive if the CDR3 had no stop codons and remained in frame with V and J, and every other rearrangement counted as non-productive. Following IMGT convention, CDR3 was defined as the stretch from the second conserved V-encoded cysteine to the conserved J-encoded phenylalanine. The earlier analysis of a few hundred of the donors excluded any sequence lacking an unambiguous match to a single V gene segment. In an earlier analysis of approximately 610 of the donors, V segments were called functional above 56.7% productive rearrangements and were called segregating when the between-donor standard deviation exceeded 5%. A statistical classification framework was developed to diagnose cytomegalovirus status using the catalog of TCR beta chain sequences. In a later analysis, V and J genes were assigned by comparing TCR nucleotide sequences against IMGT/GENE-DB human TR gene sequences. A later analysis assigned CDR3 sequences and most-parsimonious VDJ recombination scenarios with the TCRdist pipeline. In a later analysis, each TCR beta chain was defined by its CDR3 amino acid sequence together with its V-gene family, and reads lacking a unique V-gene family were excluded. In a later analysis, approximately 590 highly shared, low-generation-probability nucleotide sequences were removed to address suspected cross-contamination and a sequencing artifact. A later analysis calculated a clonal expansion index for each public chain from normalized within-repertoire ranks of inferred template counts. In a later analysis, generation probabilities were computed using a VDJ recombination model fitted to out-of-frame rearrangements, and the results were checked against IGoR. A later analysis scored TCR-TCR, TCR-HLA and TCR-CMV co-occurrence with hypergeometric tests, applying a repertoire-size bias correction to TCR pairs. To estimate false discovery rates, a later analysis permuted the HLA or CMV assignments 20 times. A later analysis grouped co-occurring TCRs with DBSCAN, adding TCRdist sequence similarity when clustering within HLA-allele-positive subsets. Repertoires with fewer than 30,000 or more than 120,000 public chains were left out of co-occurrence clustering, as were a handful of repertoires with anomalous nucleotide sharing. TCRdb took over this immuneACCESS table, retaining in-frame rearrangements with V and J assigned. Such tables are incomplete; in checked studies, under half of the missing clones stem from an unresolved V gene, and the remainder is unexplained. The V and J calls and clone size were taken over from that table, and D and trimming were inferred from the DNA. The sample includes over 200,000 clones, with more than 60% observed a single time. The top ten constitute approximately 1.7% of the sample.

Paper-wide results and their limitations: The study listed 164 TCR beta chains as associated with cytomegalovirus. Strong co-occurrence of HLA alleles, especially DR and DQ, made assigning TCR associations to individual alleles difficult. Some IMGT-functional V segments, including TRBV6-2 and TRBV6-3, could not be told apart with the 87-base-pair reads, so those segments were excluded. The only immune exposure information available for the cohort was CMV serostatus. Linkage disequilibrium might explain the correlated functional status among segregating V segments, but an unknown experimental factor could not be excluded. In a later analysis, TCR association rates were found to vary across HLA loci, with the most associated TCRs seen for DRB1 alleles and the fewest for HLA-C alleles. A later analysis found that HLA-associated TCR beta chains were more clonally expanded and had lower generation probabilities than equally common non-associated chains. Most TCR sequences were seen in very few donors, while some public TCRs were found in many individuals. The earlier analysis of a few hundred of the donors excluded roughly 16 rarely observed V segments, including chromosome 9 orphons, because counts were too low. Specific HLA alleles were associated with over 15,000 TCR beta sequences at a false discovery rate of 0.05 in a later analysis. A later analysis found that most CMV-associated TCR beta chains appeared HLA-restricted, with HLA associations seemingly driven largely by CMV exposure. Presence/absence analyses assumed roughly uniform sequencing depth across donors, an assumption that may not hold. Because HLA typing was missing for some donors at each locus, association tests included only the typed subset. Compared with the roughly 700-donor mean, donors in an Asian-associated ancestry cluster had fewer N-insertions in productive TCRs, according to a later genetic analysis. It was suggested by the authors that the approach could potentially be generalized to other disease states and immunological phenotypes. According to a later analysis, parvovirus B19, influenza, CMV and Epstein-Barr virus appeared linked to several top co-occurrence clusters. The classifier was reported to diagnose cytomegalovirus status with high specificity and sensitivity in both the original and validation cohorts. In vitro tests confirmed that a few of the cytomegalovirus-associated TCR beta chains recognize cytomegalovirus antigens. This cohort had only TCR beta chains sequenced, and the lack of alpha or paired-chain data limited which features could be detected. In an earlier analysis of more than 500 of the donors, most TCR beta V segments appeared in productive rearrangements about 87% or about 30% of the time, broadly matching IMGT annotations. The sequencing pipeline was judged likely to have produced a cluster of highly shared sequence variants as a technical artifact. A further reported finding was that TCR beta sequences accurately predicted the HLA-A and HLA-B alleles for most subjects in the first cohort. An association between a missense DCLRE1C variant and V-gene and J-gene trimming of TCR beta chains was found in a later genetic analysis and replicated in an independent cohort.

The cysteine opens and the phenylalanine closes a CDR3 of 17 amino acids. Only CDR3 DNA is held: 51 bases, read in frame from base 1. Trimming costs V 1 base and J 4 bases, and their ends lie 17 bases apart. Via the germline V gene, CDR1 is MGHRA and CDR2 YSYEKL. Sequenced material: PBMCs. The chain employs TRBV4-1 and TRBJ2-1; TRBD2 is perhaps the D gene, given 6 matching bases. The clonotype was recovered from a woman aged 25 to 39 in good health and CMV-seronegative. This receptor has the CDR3 CASSQAGAGPIYNEQFF. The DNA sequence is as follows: TGCGCCAGCAGCCAAGCGGGCGCGGGGCCTATATACAATGAGCAGTTCTTC.